The TCR beta chain under discussion was sequenced for a study of T cell repertoires in cytomegalovirus infection (dated by TCRdb to about 2019). Concerning the study at large: The peptide stimulations were aimed at well-studied HLA-B-restricted epitopes as well as recently identified HLA-C-restricted CMV epitopes, whose presentation resists viral immunomodulation. Donor HLA type was relevant to the analysis, as public TCR beta signatures indicated carriage of CMV infection together with the matching HLA type.

The sample's treatment or condition label, in plain terms: in vitro stimulation with specific CMV peptide epitopes to enrich CMV-specific T cells. Note on this clonotype: Its antigen target is currently unknown. Qualities for individual bases were not recorded, and no much larger clone is one base off.

TCRdb names Illumina HiSeq 1500 as the instrument used. In-frame beta chains were kept once TCRdb had trimmed the public reads at Q25 with fastp and called clones with MiXCR. Each entry merges the rows of one CDR3 protein and shows their most common DNA and genes. A total of approximately 1,000,000 distinct CDR3 sequences appear in this sample, 31% of them only once. 11% to 15% of the sample comes from the top ten. V was cut back by 5 bases and J by 9 bases, leaving a gap of 17 bases between them. The CDR3 runs 15 amino acids, cysteine and phenylalanine included. The DNA shown is the 45-base CDR3, in frame from base 1. CDR1 and CDR2 (PRHDT, FYEKMQ) derive from the germline V gene (reference sequence). General study outcomes and caveats: Cumulative frequency of public TCR beta family members discriminated carriers of CMV infection plus the relevant HLA type in this cohort and an independent roughly 340-donor cohort. The ex vivo response was dominated by HLA-C-restricted CMV-specific TCR beta clonotypes, which also provided the single most frequent clonotype in two of eight donors.

This sequence uses TRBV13 and TRBJ1-6; 5 matching bases give a weak D call of TRBD1. The sample here was cultured CD8+ T cells from PBMCs, taken from culture after CMV antigen stimulation. This receptor was identified in a human donor in good health (CMV status not recorded). Some clones in this sample may be carry-over from other donors' samples. The DNA sequence follows: TGTGCCAGCAGCCGTGGGACCGCTATAAGTTCACCCCTCCACTTT. Translated, it reads CASSRGTAISSPLHF.